This T cell receptor (beta chain) was profiled in a study of T cell responses to AZD1222 COVID-19 vaccine. TCRdb's copy holds only in-frame clones and misses some; the assay was immunoSEQ multiplex PCR. This sample has about 93,000 clones; 80% to 90% occur once, and the top ten carry 6% to 9%. Whole-study findings and limits: CD4 TCRs linked to vaccination spanned spike, dominating at 160-218 and 743-854. Clonal diversity may have been underestimated, and the donors were mostly white British, with more females than males.

A note on this clone: Its antigen is unknown.

The V and J ends lost 4 bases and 2 bases respectively, with 11 bases between them. Per the germline V gene, CDR1 is SGHRS and CDR2 is YFSETQ. This CDR3 has 14 amino acids. This clonotype was sampled from an adult in good health. The sample in question was peripheral blood, obtained on day 0 of AZD1222 vaccination. The chain joins TRBV5-1 to TRBJ2-3; D gene ambiguous. The CDR3 DNA follows: TGCGCCAGCAGCGGGCTCCAGACCACAGATACGCAGTATTTT. Translated: CASSGLQTTDTQYF.